The next 14 T cell receptor beta chains were all read from a single sample in a study of chemoradiotherapy in HPV16-positive cancers. The protocol was immunoSEQ multiplex PCR, while the TCRdb copy is restricted to in-frame clones and leaves out a portion. Of 9,500 to 13,000 clones listed, approximately 90% were seen once; the top ten hold about 1.8%. Sequenced material: blood, taken from a patient who underwent chemoradiotherapy. All receptors derive from a human donor with HPV-associated anogenital cancer.

This chain connects TRBV25-1 to TRBJ1-4; weak D call: TRBD1 (6 bases). Looked up from germline, CDR1 is MGHDK and CDR2 is SYGVNS. Trimming pared 2 bases from V and 1 base from J, leaving 14 bases between. This CDR3 comprises 17 residues. Written as DNA, the CDR3 is TGTGCCAGCAGTGAAAAACCCAGGGGAGTAACTAATGAAAAACTGTTTTTT. It codes for CASSEKPRGVTNEKLFF.

The genes are TRBV4-3 and TRBJ2-4, with D perhaps TRBD1 (5 bases). The CDR3 runs 14 residues. Between the trimmed V and J ends, which lost 0 bases and 10 bases, there was a span of 13 bases. CDR1 LGHNA and CDR2 YSLEER come from the germline V gene. The CDR3 protein is CASSQDQGSSIQYF. The CDR3 DNA follows: TGCGCCAGCAGCCAAGATCAGGGATCGTCGATTCAGTACTTC.

This clone has only one observation. CDR3 sequence: CASSLGSQRNTEAFF. CDR3 in DNA: TGTGCCAGCAGCTTAGGATCTCAGAGGAACACTGAAGCTTTCTTT. This chain connects TRBV7-8 to TRBJ1-1; no reliable D call. The V gene lost 1 base and the J gene lost 1 base, with 10 bases spanning the gap. CDR1 and CDR2 from the germline V gene are SGHVS and FQNEAQ. CDR3 length: 15 residues.

The chain couples TRBV7-3 to TRBJ2-2; 8 bases are shared with TRBD1. The CDR3 totals 15 residues. V shed 4 bases and J 4 bases; nucleotides not matched to a gene: 5. Germline lookup yields CDR1 SGHTA and CDR2 FQGTGA. The CDR3 DNA sequence: TGTGCCAGCAGCTACGGACAGGGAGGCACCGGGGAGCTGTTTTTT. As protein: CASSYGQGGTGELFF.

In its sample, this clone was seen a few times. The V and J genes are TRBV4-1 and TRBJ1-5, with 9 bases that match TRBD1. Germline CDR1 MGHRA, CDR2 YSYEKL. With 4 bases clipped from V and 5 bases from J, the junction kept 6 bases outside the gene matches. The CDR3 has 15 amino acids. The DNA of the CDR3 is TGCGCCAGCAGCCCAAGACAGGGGGTTGATCAGCCCCAGCATTTT. Translating gives CASSPRQGVDQPQHF.

The rearrangement uses TRBV25-1 and TRBJ2-2; 9 bases line up with TRBD2. Germline V gene lookup returns CDR1 MGHDK and CDR2 SYGVNS. The J segment lost 4 bases and the V segment lost 4 bases, leaving 7 bases of the junction unmatched. This CDR3 spans 16 amino acids. The CDR3: CASSAPGLAGTGELFF. Here the CDR3 DNA reads TGTGCCAGCAGTGCTCCGGGACTAGCCGGCACCGGGGAGCTGTTTTTT.

The CDR3: CASSQVSLRSGLAFF. CDR3 bases: TGTGCCAGCAGCCAAGTGAGTTTACGTTCAGGGCTTGCTTTCTTT. The chain carries TRBV14 and TRBJ1-1; TRBD1 is a possible D gene (5 bases). The CDR3 is made up of 15 amino acids. The V and J ends lost 1 base and 11 bases respectively, with 20 bases between them. Looked up from germline, CDR1 is SGHDN and CDR2 is FVKESK.

This clone has only one observation. V gene TRBV6-1 combines with J gene TRBJ1-1; D might be TRBD1 (5 bases). The V gene lost 4 bases and the J gene lost 3 bases, with 15 bases spanning the gap. Germline lookup yields CDR1 MNHNS and CDR2 SASEGT. The CDR3 covers 15 residues. CDR3 residues: CASSVEGGADTEAFF. The CDR3, as DNA: TGTGCCAGCAGTGTAGAAGGTGGGGCGGACACTGAAGCTTTCTTT.

In this sample, this clone turned up once. The chain employs TRBV11-2 and TRBJ1-1; TRBD1 is a possible D gene (5 bases). The germline gives CDR1 SGHAT, CDR2 FQNNGV. V dropped 4 bases and J dropped 3 bases, with 9 bases sitting between them. The CDR3 covers 13 residues. The DNA for the CDR3 is TGTGCCAGCAGCTGGGGGTATGACACTGAAGCTTTCTTT. This gives the protein CASSWGYDTEAFF.

J is TRBJ1-3 and V is TRBV5-4; D unresolved. The V end was cut by 2 bases, the J end by 0 bases, with 12 bases between. The CDR3 sequence is 16 residues long. Germline V gene lookup returns CDR1 SGHNT and CDR2 YYREEE (reference sequence). The CDR3 DNA is TGTGCCAGCAGCTTTTTGGGCGGCAGCTCTGGAAACACCATATATTTT. Residues: CASSFLGGSSGNTIYF.

This clone came up a few times. This chain links TRBV2 with TRBJ1-6; 9 nucleotides align to TRBD1. Trimming at V came to 6 bases and at J to 8 bases, leaving 8 bases not matched to a gene. This CDR3 spans 15 amino acids. CDR1 and CDR2 (germline): SNHLY, FYNNEI. The CDR3 DNA reads as TGTGCCAGCAGGTCTCGGACAGGGGTGGATTCACCCCTCCACTTT. Its translation: CASRSRTGVDSPLHF. Full variable domain (missing parts from reference TRBV2 and TRBJ1-6): EPEVTQTPSHQVTQMGQEVILRCVPISNHLYFYWYRQILGQKVEFLVSFYNNEISEKSEIFDDQFSVERPDGSNFTLKIRSTKLEDSAMYFCASRSRTGVDSPLHFGNGTRLTVT.

This clone is judged medium-sized. V usage is TRBV9 and J usage is TRBJ1-5; D is perhaps TRBD1 (5 bases). Trimming stripped 3 bases from V and 4 bases from J, with 14 bases between. The germline gives CDR1 SGDLS, CDR2 YYNGEE. The CDR3 has 15 amino acids. The CDR3 DNA is TGTGCCAGCAGCGCAACCGGGACGGAGAATCAGCCCCAGCATTTT. Protein: CASSATGTENQPQHF.

The chain couples TRBV19 to TRBJ2-1; TRBD1 aligns across 7 bases. The CDR3 runs 17 residues. CDR1 is LNHDA, CDR2 SQIVND, per germline (reference sequence). V was clipped by 4 bases and J by 2 bases; unmatched bases: 11. Written as DNA, the CDR3 is TGTGCCAGTAGTACTCCATTCCCCGGACAGGCCTACAATGAGCAGTTCTTC. Amino acid sequence: CASSTPFPGQAYNEQFF.

V gene TRBV5-5 combines with J gene TRBJ1-6, with a weak D call TRBD1 (5 bases). Per germline, CDR1 SGHKS and CDR2 YYEKEE (reference sequence). V was cut by 3 bases and J by 3 bases, with 13 bases left in between. CDR3 length: 16 amino acids. The CDR3 spells CASSYATGIYNSPLHF. The CDR3 bases are TGTGCCAGCAGCTACGCCACAGGAATCTATAATTCACCCCTCCACTTT.